The clone carrying this T cell receptor beta chain has only a few counts. Its antigen is unknown. TCRdb ran MiXCR on the 5' RACE reads and lists one entry per CDR3 protein. The table records 450,000 or so distinct CDR3 sequences, around 25% of them present only once. The sample belongs to a study of T-cell memory formation after mild COVID-19. Study-wide points: Contracting clones from day 15 to 85 had balanced CD4/CD8; later expanders favoured CD4+.

CDR3 size: 11 residues. Germline-derived CDR1 and CDR2 are SQVTM and ANQGSEA. V was pared by 0 bases and J by 10 bases, with 0 bases of the junction left unmatched. The chain joins TRBV29-1 to TRBJ1-1; 9 positions match TRBD1. The TCR originated in an adult woman who had mild COVID-19 (a few samples of this study predate the infection). Cell type and time point are not known. The sample was PBMCs or a T cell subset sorted from them (not recorded which). DNA of the CDR3: TGCAGCGTTGAAGAGACAGGGGGAGCTTTCTTT. This encodes CSVEETGGAFF.